A selection of T cell receptor beta chains follows, all from one sample in a study of T cell repertoires in cytomegalovirus infection. In TCRdb, the reads were re-called with MiXCR into one record per CDR3 protein. The sample shows 740,000 or so distinct CDR3 sequences, roughly 36% of them seen only once. The sequenced sample consisted of PBMCs. The receptors were gathered from a human donor in good health (CMV status not recorded). Some clones in this sample may be carry-over from other donors' samples. Both conserved end residues are part of each CDR3. A D gene is named only where the DNA matches it firmly. Clone size is stated in some rows and not others, as once, few, many or a class when expanded.

d_call j_call clone_size v_call cdr3_aa cdr3_nt
TRBD1 TRBJ1-5 NA TRBV7-8 CASSYGQGARQPQHF TGTGCAAGCAGCTACGGACAGGGGGCACGTCAGCCCCAGCATTTT
NA TRBJ2-5 NA TRBV7-9 CASSPTGPQYF TGTGCCAGCAGCCCCACAGGGCCCCAGTACTTC
NA TRBJ2-2 few TRBV2 CASSGLDVDTGELFF TGTGCCAGCAGTGGACTCGACGTGGACACCGGGGAGCTGTTTTTT
NA TRBJ1-2 NA TRBV10-3 CAISEGVRGEAYGYTF TGTGCCATCAGCGAGGGTGTCCGGGGGGAGGCCTATGGCTACACCTTC
NA TRBJ1-5 NA TRBV12-3/TRBV12-4 CASSLGIFSNQPQHF TGTGCCAGCAGTTTGGGGATCTTTAGCAATCAGCCCCAGCATTTT
TRBD1 TRBJ1-1 few TRBV16 CASSQSLGQGVNTEAFF TGTGCCAGCAGCCAATCACTGGGACAGGGTGTTAACACTGAAGCTTTCTTT
NA TRBJ2-1 NA TRBV14 CASSRASPWEQFF TGTGCCAGCAGCCGAGCAAGCCCTTGGGAGCAGTTCTTC
TRBD2 TRBJ2-2 few TRBV7-9 CASSDNRAGGWTGELFF TGTGCCAGCAGCGATAATCGCGCGGGAGGATGGACCGGGGAGCTGTTTTTT
TRBD2 TRBJ2-5 many TRBV7-2 CASSSATRLAGQETQYF TGTGCCAGCAGCTCCGCAACACGACTAGCGGGACAAGAGACCCAGTACTTC
NA TRBJ2-4 NA TRBV28 CASSDSTNLAKNIQYF TGTGCCAGCAGCGACTCGACAAACCTAGCCAAAAACATTCAGTACTTC
NA TRBJ2-3 NA TRBV20-1 CSAERASGVNTQYF TGCAGTGCAGAGAGAGCGTCAGGAGTGAATACGCAGTATTTT
TRBD1 TRBJ1-5 NA TRBV12-3/TRBV12-4 CASSLGSTGASNQPQHF TGTGCCAGCAGTTTAGGAAGTACAGGGGCGAGCAATCAGCCCCAGCATTTT
NA TRBJ2-1 NA TRBV15 CATSRDWAGLFF TGTGCCACCAGCAGAGATTGGGCAGGACTGTTCTTC
TRBD1 TRBJ1-5 few TRBV3-1 CASSRTGDNQPQHF TGTGCCAGCAGCCGGACAGGCGACAATCAGCCCCAGCATTTT
NA TRBJ2-2 NA TRBV28 CASWLSGELFF TGTGCCAGCTGGTTATCCGGGGAGCTGTTTTTT
NA TRBJ1-4 few TRBV10-3 CAISEGTIYGEKLFF TGTGCCATCAGTGAGGGGACAATCTACGGTGAAAAACTGTTTTTT